What follows is one TCR beta chain and its context. Its antigen remains unknown. These data come from a study of type 1 regulatory T cells. On the study more broadly: T-allo10 is a Tr1-enriched, alloantigen-specific CD4 T cell product made in vitro.

Each CDR3 protein is one row after TCRdb ran MiXCR on the reads. Of fewer than 5,500 distinct CDR3 sequences in the sample, roughly 24% are singletons; the top ten hold roughly two fifths. General study findings and limits: Compared with non-Tr1 cells, Tr1 cells showed a narrower TCR repertoire.

Sequencing was performed on cultured type 1 regulatory T (Tr1) cells, either the whole culture or a sorted fraction (not recorded which). This sequence originates from a human donor in good health.

CDR3 sequence reads: CASSGGVDRRKETQYF. CDR3 sequence (DNA): TGTGCCAGCAGTGGAGGTGTCGACAGGAGAAAAGAGACCCAGTACTTC. The chain combines TRBV7-6 with TRBJ2-5; TRBD1 might be the D (6 bases). The V gene lost 6 bases and the J gene lost 3 bases, with 20 bases spanning the gap. CDR1 is SGHVS, CDR2 FNYEAQ, per germline. This CDR3 region has 16 residues.